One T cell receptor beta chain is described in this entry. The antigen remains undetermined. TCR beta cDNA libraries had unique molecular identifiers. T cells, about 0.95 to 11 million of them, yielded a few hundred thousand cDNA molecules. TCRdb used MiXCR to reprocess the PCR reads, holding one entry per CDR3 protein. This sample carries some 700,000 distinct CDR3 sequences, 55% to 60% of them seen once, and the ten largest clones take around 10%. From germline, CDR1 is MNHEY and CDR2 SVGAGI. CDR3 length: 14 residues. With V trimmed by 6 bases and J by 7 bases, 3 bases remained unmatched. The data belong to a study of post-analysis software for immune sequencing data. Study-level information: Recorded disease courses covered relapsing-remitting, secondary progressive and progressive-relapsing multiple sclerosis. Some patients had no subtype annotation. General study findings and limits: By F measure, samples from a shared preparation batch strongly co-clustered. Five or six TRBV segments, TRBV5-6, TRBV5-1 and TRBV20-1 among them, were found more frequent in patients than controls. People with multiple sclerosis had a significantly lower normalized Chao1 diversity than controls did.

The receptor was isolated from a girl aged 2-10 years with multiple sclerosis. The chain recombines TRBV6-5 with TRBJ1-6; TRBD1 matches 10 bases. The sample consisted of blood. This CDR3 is CASSSTGGNSPLHF. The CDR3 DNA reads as TGTGCCAGCAGCTCGACAGGGGGCAATTCACCCCTCCACTTT.